A selection of T cell receptor beta chains follows, all from one sample in a study of blood T cells in healthy people across ages. One entry per CDR3 protein, called by TCRdb with MiXCR from the 5' RACE reads. The table lists around 800,000 distinct CDR3 sequences, under 30% of them singletons, with around 2.9% in the top ten. These data also featured in a second study, about T cells of mothers and their children.

The source material was blood. These receptors originate from a boy younger than 18 in good health. The conserved cysteine and the conserved F or W are not part of the CDR3 here. Each record gives: CDR3 protein, V gene, J gene, CDR3 length, clone size. Clone size is not always given. Where it is, it says once, few, many or a class for expanded clones.

cdr3_aa: ASSSGQGAWEQY
v_call: TRBV12-3/TRBV12-4
j_call: TRBJ2-7
cdr3_length: 12
clone_size: few

cdr3_aa: ASSSTGGLDEQY
v_call: TRBV9
j_call: TRBJ2-7
cdr3_length: 12
clone_size: few

cdr3_aa: ASRPPGQGRNTIY
v_call: TRBV2
j_call: TRBJ1-3
cdr3_length: 13
clone_size: few

cdr3_aa: AIRLAGEETQY
v_call: TRBV10-3
j_call: TRBJ2-5
cdr3_length: 11
clone_size: .

cdr3_aa: ASSKVVRGLYGYT
v_call: TRBV21-1
j_call: TRBJ1-2
cdr3_length: 13
clone_size: .

cdr3_aa: SARDRGGASNTEAF
v_call: TRBV20-1
j_call: TRBJ1-1
cdr3_length: 14
clone_size: .

cdr3_aa: ARSLEGRTEKLF
v_call: TRBV7-6
j_call: TRBJ1-4
cdr3_length: 12
clone_size: few

cdr3_aa: ASSLAGTGQEKLF
v_call: TRBV5-1
j_call: TRBJ1-4
cdr3_length: 13
clone_size: .

cdr3_aa: SAPAQGAETQY
v_call: TRBV20-1
j_call: TRBJ2-5
cdr3_length: 11
clone_size: few

cdr3_aa: ASSSPDSGRRTGELF
v_call: TRBV6-6
j_call: TRBJ2-2
cdr3_length: 15
clone_size: .

cdr3_aa: ASSEGAEQETQY
v_call: TRBV6-1
j_call: TRBJ2-5
cdr3_length: 12
clone_size: few

cdr3_aa: ASSGGAGQETQY
v_call: TRBV5-1
j_call: TRBJ2-5
cdr3_length: 12
clone_size: few

cdr3_aa: SAISAGGKETQY
v_call: TRBV20-1
j_call: TRBJ2-5
cdr3_length: 12
clone_size: many